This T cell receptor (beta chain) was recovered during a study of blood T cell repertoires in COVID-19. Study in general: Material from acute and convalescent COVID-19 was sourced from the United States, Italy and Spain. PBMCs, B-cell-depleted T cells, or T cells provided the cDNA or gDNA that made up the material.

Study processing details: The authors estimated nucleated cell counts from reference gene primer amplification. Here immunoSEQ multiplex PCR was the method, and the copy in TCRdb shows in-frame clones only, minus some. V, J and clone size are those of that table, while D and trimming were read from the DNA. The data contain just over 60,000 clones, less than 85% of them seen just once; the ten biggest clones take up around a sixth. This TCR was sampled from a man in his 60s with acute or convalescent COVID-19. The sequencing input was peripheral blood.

The CDR3: CASSIGRLVSSYNEQFF. CDR3 sequence (DNA): TGTGCCAGTAGTATAGGCCGCCTCGTGAGCTCCTACAATGAGCAGTTCTTC. The V gene is TRBV19, the J gene TRBJ2-1; D is unclear. Germline V CDR1 and CDR2: LNHDA, SQIVND (reference sequence). V was cut by 1 base and J by 0 bases, with 13 bases left in between. This CDR3 is 17 amino acids long.